The 3 T cell receptor beta chains below all came from one sample that was sequenced in a study of sequential checkpoint blockade in melanoma. TCRdb's copy holds only in-frame clones and misses some; the assay was immunoSEQ multiplex PCR. The data contain 35,000 to 40,000 clones, 88% of them singletons. The treatment denotes: randomized to nivolumab then ipilimumab (arm A) or the reverse (arm B). The sample consisted of CD8+ T cells sorted from blood (inferred from file names), taken from a patient given nivolumab and ipilimumab in sequence. All receptors come from a human donor with melanoma.

The chain combines TRBV27 with TRBJ2-7, with D possibly matching TRBD1 (6 bases). Trimming stripped 5 bases from V and 3 bases from J, with 11 bases between. Germline V gene sequence: CDR1 MNHEY, CDR2 SMNVEV (reference sequence). This CDR3 has 13 amino acids. The CDR3 loop is CASSPLDSYEQYF. The CDR3 DNA reads TGTGCCAGCAGTCCGTTGGACAGCTACGAGCAGTACTTC.

V usage is TRBV29-1 and J usage is TRBJ1-1; TRBD1 is a possible D gene (5 bases). Germline CDR1 is SQVTM and CDR2 is ANQGSEA. There are 16 residues in the CDR3. V shed 0 bases and J shed 1 base, with 15 bases lying between them. The CDR3 here is CSVEDPERDSNTEAFF. CDR3 coding DNA: TGCAGCGTTGAAGATCCGGAAAGGGACTCGAACACTGAAGCTTTCTTT.

The chain has TRBV5-6 and TRBJ2-7, with 7 bases lining up with TRBD2. The CDR3 sequence is 14 residues long. Germline CDR1 reads SGHDT; CDR2 reads YYEEEE. With 3 bases clipped from V and 6 bases from J, the junction kept 9 bases outside the gene matches. CDR3 sequence reads: CASSSPWTSREQYV. Here the CDR3 DNA reads TGTGCCAGCAGCTCCCCCTGGACTAGTCGCGAGCAGTACGTC.